The sequence of this T cell receptor beta chain was determined in a study of cytomegalovirus exposure and HLA in healthy donors. The overall study: Early released data comprised about 90 million unique TCRs from HLA-typed donors.

The PCR contained 60 Vbeta and 13 Jbeta primers. Under the authors' procedure: A follow-up analysis tallied around 80 million unique TCR beta chains, 8.5 million to 14 million shared. Measured with immunoSEQ multiplex PCR; TCRdb has only the in-frame clones, and not every one. The D gene and trimming were derived from the DNA, and the V and J assignments and clone size from that table. The sample has some 140,000 clones, around 80% seen once; the top ten hold about 4%. A word on this clone: Its antigen is not identified.

The study, taken as a whole, reports: Links to common viral pathogens appeared, in a later analysis, for several of the most significant clusters.

Per the germline V gene, CDR1 is SGHRS and CDR2 is YFSETQ. The CDR3 consists of 15 residues. The J segment lost 3 bases and the V segment lost 1 base, leaving 4 bases of the junction unmatched. The sequencing input was PBMCs. This sequence was found in a woman aged 35 to 49 in good health and CMV-seronegative. This chain uses TRBV5-1 with TRBJ2-5; 9 bases line up with TRBD2. The CDR3 spells CASSLNVAGEETQYF. CDR3 coding DNA: TGCGCCAGCAGCTTGAACGTAGCGGGGGAAGAGACCCAGTACTTC.